This TCR beta chain stems from a study of metastatic and nonmetastatic thyroid tumors. The J segment lost 7 bases and the V segment lost 0 bases, leaving 6 bases of the junction unmatched. The CDR3 contains 14 residues. CDR1 and CDR2 from the germline V gene are SEHNR and FQNEAQ (reference sequence). Every patient was untreated before thyroid surgery. Original methodology: The study took CDR3 differences across clinicopathological groups and made a distant-metastasis classifier for papillary thyroid cancer from them. TCRdb reprocessed the PCR reads via MiXCR. These V and J calls are TCRdb output, not the study's own analysis. The sample shows 35,000 to 50,000 clones, about 3.3% of them seen only once. This clone showed up just a few times.

V usage is TRBV7-9 and J usage is TRBJ2-7; 7 positions match TRBD2. Sequencing was done on a sample of blood. The sequence came from a female donor with papillary thyroid cancer or a benign thyroid nodule (not recorded which). Some clones in this sample may be carry-over from other donors' samples. The CDR3 DNA is TGTGCCAGCAGCTTAGCGTCTAGCGGAGTGGAGCAGTACTTC. It translates to CASSLASSGVEQYF.